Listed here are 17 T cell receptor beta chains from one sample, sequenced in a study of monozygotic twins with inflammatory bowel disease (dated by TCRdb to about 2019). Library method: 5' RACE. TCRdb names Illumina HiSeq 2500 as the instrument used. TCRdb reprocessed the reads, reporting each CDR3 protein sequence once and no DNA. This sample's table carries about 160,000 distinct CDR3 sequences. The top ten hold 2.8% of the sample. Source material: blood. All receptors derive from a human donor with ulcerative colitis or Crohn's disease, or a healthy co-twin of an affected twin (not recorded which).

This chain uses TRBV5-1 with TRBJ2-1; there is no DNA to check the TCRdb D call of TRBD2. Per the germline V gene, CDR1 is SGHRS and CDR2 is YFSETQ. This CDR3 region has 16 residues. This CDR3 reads CASSLAASGAYNEQFF. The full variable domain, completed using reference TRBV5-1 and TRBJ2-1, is KAGVTQTPRYLIKTRGQQVTLSCSPISGHRSVSWYQQTPGQGLQFLFEYFSETQRNKGNFPGRFSGRQFSNSRSEMNVSTLELGDSALYLCASSLAASGAYNEQFFGPGTRLTVL.

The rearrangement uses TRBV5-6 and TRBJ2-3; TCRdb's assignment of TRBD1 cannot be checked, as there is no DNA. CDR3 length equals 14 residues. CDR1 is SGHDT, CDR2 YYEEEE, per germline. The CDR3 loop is CASTGTASTDTQYF.

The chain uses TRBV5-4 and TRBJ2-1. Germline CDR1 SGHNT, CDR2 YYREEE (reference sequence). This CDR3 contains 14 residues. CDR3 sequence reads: CASSLQLTDNEQFF.

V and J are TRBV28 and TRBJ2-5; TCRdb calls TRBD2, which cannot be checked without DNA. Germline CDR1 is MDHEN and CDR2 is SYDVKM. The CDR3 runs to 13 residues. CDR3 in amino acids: CASSLAGSETQYF.

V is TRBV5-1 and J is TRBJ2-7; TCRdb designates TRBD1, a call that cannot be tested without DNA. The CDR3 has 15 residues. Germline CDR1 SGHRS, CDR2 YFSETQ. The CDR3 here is CASSLRGTGSDEQYF. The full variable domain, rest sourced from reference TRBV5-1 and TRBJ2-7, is KAGVTQTPRYLIKTRGQQVTLSCSPISGHRSVSWYQQTPGQGLQFLFEYFSETQRNKGNFPGRFSGRQFSNSRSEMNVSTLELGDSALYLCASSLRGTGSDEQYFGPGTRLTVT.

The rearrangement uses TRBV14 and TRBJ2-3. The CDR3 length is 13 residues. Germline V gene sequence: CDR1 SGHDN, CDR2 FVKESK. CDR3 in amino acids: CASSQDTTDTQYF.

The CDR3: CARIAIGWELFF. V usage is TRBV6-1 and J usage is TRBJ2-2. The length of the CDR3 is 12 residues. The V gene's germline CDR1 is MNHNS and CDR2 SASEGT.

The CDR3: CASTGLVTGYNEQFF. This chain uses TRBV28 with TRBJ2-1; the TRBD2 assignment by TCRdb is unverifiable without DNA. The CDR3 runs to 15 residues. CDR1 is MDHEN, CDR2 SYDVKM, per germline.

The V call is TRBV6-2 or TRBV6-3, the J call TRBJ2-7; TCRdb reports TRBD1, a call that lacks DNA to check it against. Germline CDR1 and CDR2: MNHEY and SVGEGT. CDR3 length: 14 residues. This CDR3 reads CASSQRDTPYEQYF.

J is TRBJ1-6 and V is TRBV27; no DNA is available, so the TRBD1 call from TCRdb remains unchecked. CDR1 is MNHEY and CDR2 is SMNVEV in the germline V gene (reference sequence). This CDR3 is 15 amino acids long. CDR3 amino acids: CASSDLRQGGSPLHF.

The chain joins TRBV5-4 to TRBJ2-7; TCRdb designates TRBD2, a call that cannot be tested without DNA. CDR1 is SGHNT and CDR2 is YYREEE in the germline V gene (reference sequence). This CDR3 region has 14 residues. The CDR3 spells CASSFAGGPSEQYF.

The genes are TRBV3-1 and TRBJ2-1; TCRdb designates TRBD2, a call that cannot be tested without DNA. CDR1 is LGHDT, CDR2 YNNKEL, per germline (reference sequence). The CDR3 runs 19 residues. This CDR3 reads CASSQDLGYWREGRNEQFF.

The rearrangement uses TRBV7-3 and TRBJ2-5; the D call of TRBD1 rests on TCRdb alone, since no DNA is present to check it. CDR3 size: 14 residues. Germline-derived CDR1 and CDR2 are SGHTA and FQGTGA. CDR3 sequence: CASSLGAGRETQYF.

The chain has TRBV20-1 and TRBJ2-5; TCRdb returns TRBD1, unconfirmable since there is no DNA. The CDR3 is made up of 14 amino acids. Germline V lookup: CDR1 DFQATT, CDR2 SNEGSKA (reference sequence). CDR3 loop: CSAFGRARGETQYF.

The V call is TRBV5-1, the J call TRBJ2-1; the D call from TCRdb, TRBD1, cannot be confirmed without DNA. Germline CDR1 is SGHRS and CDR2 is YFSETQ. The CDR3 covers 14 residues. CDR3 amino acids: CASSWEGTYNEQFF.

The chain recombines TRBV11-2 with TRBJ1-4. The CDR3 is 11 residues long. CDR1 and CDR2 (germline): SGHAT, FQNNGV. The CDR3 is CASSLWGKLFF. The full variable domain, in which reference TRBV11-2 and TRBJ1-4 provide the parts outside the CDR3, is EAGVAQSPRYKIIEKRQSVAFWCNPISGHATLYWYQQILGQGPKLLIQFQNNGVVDDSQLPKDRFSAERLKGVDSTLKIQPAKLEDSAVYLCASSLWGKLFFGSGTQLSVL.

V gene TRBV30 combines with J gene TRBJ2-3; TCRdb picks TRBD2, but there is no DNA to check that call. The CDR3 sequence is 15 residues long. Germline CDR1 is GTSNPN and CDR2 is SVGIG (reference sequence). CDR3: CAWRFLGGSADTQYF.